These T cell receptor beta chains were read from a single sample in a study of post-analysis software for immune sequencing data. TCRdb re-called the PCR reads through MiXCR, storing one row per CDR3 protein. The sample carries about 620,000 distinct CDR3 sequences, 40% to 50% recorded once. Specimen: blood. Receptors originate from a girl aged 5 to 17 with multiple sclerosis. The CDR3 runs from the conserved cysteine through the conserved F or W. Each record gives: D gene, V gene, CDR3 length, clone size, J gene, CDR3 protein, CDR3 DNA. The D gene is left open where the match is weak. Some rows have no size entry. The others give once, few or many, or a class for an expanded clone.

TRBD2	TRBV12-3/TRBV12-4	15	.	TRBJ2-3	CAGSSGASRTDMEYF	TGTGCCGGGTCTAGCGGGGCTTCTAGAACAGATATGGAGTATTTT
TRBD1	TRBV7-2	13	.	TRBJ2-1	CASRTGGYNEQFF	TGTGCCAGCAGGACAGGGGGCTACAATGAGCAGTTCTTC
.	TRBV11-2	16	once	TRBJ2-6	CASSLDLTSGANVLTF	TGTGCCAGCAGCTTAGATTTGACCTCTGGGGCCAACGTCCTGACTTTC
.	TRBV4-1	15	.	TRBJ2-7	CASSQDRIRSYEQYF	TGCGCCAGCAGCCAAGATCGCATCAGGAGCTACGAGCAGTACTTC
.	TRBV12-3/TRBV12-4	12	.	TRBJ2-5	CASPTVVETQYF	TGTGCCAGTCCCACCGTTGTGGAGACCCAGTACTTC
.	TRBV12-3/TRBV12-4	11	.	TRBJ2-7	CASGIVDEQYF	TGTGCCAGCGGGATAGTGGACGAGCAGTACTTC
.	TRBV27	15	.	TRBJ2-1	CASSLGLSVDNEQFF	TGTGCCAGCAGTTTAGGTCTGAGTGTGGACAATGAGCAGTTCTTC
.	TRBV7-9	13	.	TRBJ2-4	CASSSWRQEAQYF	TGTGCCAGCAGCTCTTGGAGACAAGAGGCCCAGTACTTC
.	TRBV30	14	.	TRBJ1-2	CAWSVQKTNYGYTF	TGTGCCTGGAGTGTCCAGAAGACTAACTATGGCTACACCTTC
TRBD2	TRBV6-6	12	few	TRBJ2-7	CASAGGGHEQYF	TGTGCCAGCGCCGGGGGGGGCCACGAGCAGTACTTC
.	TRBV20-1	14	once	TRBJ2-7	CSASARTATYEQYF	TGCAGTGCCTCCGCCCGGACAGCCACCTACGAGCAGTACTTC
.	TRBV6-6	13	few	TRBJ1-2	CASSQQAAGGYTF	TGTGCCAGCAGTCAACAGGCCGCGGGTGGCTACACCTTC
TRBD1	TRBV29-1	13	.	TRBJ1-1	CSVYDRGYTEAFF	TGCAGCGTTTATGACAGGGGGTACACTGAAGCTTTCTTT
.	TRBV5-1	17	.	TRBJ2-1	CASSISGTALNYNEQFF	TGCGCCAGCAGCATCTCCGGGACCGCTCTCAACTACAATGAGCAGTTCTTC
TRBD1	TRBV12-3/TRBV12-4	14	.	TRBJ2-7	CASSGGTGVYEQYF	TGTGCCAGCAGTGGGGGGACAGGGGTATACGAGCAGTACTTC
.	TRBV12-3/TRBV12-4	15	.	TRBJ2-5	CASGGTVVGQETQYF	TGTGCCAGTGGGGGCACTGTGGTGGGGCAAGAGACCCAGTACTTC
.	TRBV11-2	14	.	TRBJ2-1	CASSLEPTGGEQFF	TGTGCCAGCAGCTTAGAACCTACTGGGGGTGAGCAGTTCTTC